Reported below is one T cell receptor beta chain. Its matching antigen is unknown. The data were produced by immunoSEQ multiplex PCR, yet TCRdb's version contains in-frame clones alone and is incomplete. The table records about 25,000 clones, over 70% of them present only once. The data belong to a study of vaccination effects on CD4 cells after COVID-19. Study-level points and caveats: Late in the post-vaccination period, infection-induced and vaccine-induced clones underwent marked clonal contraction. In healthy vaccinees, only 1 of 255 vaccine-induced clones cross-reacted with common cold coronaviruses.

ViraFEST assay sequencing came after antigen-specific CD4+ T cells were expanded with viral peptide pools. The culture ran for around nine days, and then CD4+ T cells were isolated. Either the BNT162b2 or mRNA-1273 vaccine was given to participants in two doses. Negative nucleocapsid antibody tests before and after vaccination confirmed no previous SARS-CoV-2 infection. PBMC were cultured at a few million per well with 9 to 10 IU/ml IL-2 and about 9.4 ug/ml peptides. The source of this sequence is a human donor who received a COVID-19 vaccine. The source material was CD4+ T cells from PBMCs cultured with HCoV-NL63 spike peptides, sampled after COVID-19 vaccination.

CDR3 nucleotides: TGTGCCAGCAGCCCTGGACAGTCCAATCAGCCCCAGCATTTT. This translates into CASSPGQSNQPQHF. The genes are TRBV5-5 and TRBJ1-5, with D tentatively TRBD1 (6 bases). CDR1 and CDR2 (germline): SGHKS, YYEKEE (reference sequence). Deletions cut 4 bases from V and 3 bases from J, with 11 bases between. The CDR3 totals 14 residues. The complete variable domain, with remaining parts taken from reference TRBV5-5 and TRBJ1-5, reads DAGVTQSPTHLIKTRGQQVTLRCSPISGHKSVSWYQQVLGQGPQFIFQYYEKEERGRGNFPDRFSARQFPNYSSELNVNALLLGDSALYLCASSPGQSNQPQHFGDGTRLSIL.